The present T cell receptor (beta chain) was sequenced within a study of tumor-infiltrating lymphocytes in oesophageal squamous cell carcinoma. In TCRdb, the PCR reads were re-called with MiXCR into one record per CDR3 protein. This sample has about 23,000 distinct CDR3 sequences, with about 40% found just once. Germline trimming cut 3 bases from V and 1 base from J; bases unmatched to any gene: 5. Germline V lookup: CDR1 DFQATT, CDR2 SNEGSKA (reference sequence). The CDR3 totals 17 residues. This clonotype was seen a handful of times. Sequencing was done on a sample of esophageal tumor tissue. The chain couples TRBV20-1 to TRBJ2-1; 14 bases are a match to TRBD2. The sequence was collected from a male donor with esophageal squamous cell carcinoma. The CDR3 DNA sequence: TGCAGTGCTAGCGGGACTAGCGGGGGCCTATCCTACAATGAGCAGTTCTTC. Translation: CSASGTSGGLSYNEQFF.